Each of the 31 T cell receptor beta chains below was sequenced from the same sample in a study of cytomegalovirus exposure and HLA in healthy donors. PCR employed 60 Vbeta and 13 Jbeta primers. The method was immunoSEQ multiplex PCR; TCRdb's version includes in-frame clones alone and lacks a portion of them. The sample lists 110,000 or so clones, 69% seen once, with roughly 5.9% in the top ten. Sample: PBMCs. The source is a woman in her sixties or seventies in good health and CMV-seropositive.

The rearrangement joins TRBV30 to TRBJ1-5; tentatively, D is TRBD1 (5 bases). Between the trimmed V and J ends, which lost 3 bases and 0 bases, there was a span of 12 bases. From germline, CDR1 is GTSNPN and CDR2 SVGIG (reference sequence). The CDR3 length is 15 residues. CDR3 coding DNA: TGTGCCTGGAGCGCCGGGGGGGTTAGCAATCAGCCCCAGCATTTT. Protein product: CAWSAGGVSNQPQHF.

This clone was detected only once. The CDR3 DNA reads TGTGCCAGCAATCCGGGGACTTCCTCCTACGAGCAGTACTTC. Its protein is CASNPGTSSYEQYF. The J gene is TRBJ2-7, the V gene TRBV6-6; D is perhaps TRBD2 (6 bases). The CDR3 contains 14 residues. Germline CDR1 is MNHNY and CDR2 is SVGAGI (reference sequence). V lost 7 bases, J lost 0 bases, and 13 bases lay in between.

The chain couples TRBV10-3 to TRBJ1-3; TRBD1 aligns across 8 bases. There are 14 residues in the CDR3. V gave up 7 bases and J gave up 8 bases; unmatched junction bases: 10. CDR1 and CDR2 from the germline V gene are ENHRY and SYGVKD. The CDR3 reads CAITGTGSMDTIYF. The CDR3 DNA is TGTGCCATCACCGGGACAGGTTCGATGGACACCATATATTTT.

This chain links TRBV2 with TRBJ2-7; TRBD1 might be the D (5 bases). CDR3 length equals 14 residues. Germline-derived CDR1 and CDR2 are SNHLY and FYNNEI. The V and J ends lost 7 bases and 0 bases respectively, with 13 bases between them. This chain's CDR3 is CASKSDTSSYEQYF. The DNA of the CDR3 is TGTGCCAGCAAATCGGACACGTCCTCCTACGAGCAGTACTTC.

CDR3 sequence: CASSRGTGEETQYF. The CDR3 nucleotides read TGCGCCAGCAGCCGAGGGACAGGGGAAGAGACCCAGTACTTC. This chain uses TRBV4-1 with TRBJ2-5; 10 bases are shared with TRBD1. The CDR3 runs 14 residues. Germline V gene data show CDR1 as MGHRA and CDR2 as YSYEKL. J lost 3 bases, V lost 4 bases, and 2 bases had no gene match.

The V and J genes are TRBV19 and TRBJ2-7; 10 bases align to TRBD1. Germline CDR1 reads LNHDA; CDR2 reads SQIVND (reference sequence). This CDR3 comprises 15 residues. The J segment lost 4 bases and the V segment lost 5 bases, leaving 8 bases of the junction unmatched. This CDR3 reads CASSGRDRGQYEQYF. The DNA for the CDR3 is TGTGCCAGTAGTGGAAGGGACAGGGGCCAATACGAGCAGTACTTC.

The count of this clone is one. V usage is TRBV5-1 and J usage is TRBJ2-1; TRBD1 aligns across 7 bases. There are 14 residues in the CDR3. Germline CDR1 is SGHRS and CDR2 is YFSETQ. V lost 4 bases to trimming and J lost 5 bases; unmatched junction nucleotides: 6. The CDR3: CASSPDRINNEQFF. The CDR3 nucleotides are TGCGCCAGCAGCCCGGACAGGATTAACAATGAGCAGTTCTTC.

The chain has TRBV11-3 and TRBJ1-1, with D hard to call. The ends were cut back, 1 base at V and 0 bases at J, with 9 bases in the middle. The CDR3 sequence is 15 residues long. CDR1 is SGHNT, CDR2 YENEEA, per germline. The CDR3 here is CASSLGAMMNTEAFF. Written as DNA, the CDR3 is TGTGCCAGCAGCTTAGGGGCTATGATGAACACTGAAGCTTTCTTT.

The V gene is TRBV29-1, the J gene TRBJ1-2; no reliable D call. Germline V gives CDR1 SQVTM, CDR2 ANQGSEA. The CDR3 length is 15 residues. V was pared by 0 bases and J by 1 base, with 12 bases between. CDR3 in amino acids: CSVEDLRTDNYGYTF. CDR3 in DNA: TGCAGCGTTGAAGATCTAAGGACTGATAACTATGGCTACACCTTC.

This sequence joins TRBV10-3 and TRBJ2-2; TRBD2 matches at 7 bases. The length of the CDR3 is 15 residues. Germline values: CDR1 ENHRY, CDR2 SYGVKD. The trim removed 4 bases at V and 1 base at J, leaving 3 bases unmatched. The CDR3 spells CAISVSGGNTGELFF. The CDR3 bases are TGTGCCATCAGTGTCTCGGGGGGGAACACCGGGGAGCTGTTTTTT.

The CDR3 is CASRDRQGHGYTF. For the CDR3, the DNA is TGTGCCAGCAGAGATCGACAGGGTCATGGCTACACCTTC. This sequence joins TRBV6-6 and TRBJ1-2; 7 bases are shared with TRBD1. CDR1 and CDR2 (germline): MNHNY, SVGAGI (reference sequence). Trimming took 6 bases from V and 6 from J; bases not matched to a gene: 7. This CDR3 spans 13 amino acids.

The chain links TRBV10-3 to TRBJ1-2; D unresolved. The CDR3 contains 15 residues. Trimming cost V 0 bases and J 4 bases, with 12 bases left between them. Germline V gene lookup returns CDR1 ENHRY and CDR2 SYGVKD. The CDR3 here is CAISESPLSLYGYTF. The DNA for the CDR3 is TGTGCCATCAGTGAGTCCCCCTTAAGCCTCTATGGCTACACCTTC.

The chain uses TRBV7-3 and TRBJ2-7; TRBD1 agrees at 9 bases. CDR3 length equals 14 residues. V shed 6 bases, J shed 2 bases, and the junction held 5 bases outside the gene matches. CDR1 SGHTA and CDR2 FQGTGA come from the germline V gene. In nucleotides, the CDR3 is TGTGCCAGCAGATGGGACAGGGTGACCTACGAGCAGTACTTC. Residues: CASRWDRVTYEQYF.

CDR3 amino acids: CASSVGQGENEKLFF. The DNA of the CDR3 is TGTGCCAGCAGCGTAGGACAGGGTGAGAATGAAAAACTGTTTTTT. This rearrangement joins TRBV9 to TRBJ1-4; 7 bases agree with TRBD1. CDR3 length: 15 residues. J lost 5 bases, V lost 0 bases, and 4 bases had no gene match. CDR1 is SGDLS and CDR2 is YYNGEE in the germline V gene.

CDR3 loop: CASSQEIRTGIYNEQFF. DNA for the CDR3: TGTGCCAGCAGCCAAGAGATTAGGACGGGAATATACAATGAGCAGTTCTTC. The chain recombines TRBV4-2 with TRBJ2-1; the D gene is possibly TRBD2 (5 bases). The V gene lost 0 bases and the J gene lost 4 bases, with 16 bases spanning the gap. The CDR3 contains 17 residues. Germline loops: CDR1 LGHNA, CDR2 YNFKEQ.

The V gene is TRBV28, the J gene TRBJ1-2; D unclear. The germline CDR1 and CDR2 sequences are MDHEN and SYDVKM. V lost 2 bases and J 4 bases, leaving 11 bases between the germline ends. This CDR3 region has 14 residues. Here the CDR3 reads CASSLLGVSYGYTF. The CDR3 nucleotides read TGTGCCAGCAGTTTACTCGGAGTGAGCTATGGCTACACCTTC.

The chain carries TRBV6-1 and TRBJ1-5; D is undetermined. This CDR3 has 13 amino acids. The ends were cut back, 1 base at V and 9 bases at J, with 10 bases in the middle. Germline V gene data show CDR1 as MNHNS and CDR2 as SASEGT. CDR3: CASSEGEPRPQHF. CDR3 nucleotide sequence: TGTGCCAGCAGTGAAGGGGAGCCTAGGCCCCAGCATTTT.

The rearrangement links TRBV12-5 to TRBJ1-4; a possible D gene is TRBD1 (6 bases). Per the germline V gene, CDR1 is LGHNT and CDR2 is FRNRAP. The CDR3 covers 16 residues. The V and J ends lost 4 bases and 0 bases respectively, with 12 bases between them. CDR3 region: CASGSGQIATNEKLFF. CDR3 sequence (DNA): TGTGCTAGTGGTTCCGGACAGATCGCAACTAATGAAAAACTGTTTTTT.

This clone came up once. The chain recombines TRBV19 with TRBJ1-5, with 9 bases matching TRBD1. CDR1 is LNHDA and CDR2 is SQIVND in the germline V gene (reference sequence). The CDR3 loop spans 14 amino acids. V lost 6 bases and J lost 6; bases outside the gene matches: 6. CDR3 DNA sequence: TGTGCCAGTAGCACAGGGGGCGAATTTCAGCCCCAGCATTTT. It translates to CASSTGGEFQPQHF. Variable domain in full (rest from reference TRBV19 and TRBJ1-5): DGGITQSPKYLFRKEGQNVTLSCEQNLNHDAMYWYRQDPGQGLRLIYYSQIVNDFQKGDIAEGYSVSREKKESFPLTVTSAQKNPTAFYLCASSTGGEFQPQHFGDGTRLSIL.

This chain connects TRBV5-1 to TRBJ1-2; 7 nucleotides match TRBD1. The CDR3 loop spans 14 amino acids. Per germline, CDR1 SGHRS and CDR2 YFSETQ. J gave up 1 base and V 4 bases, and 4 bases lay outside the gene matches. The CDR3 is CASSEGQLNYGYTF. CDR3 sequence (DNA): TGCGCCAGCAGCGAGGGACAGCTTAACTATGGCTACACCTTC. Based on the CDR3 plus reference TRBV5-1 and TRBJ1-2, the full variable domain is KAGVTQTPRYLIKTRGQQVTLSCSPISGHRSVSWYQQTPGQGLQFLFEYFSETQRNKGNFPGRFSGRQFSNSRSEMNVSTLELGDSALYLCASSEGQLNYGYTFGSGTRLTVV.

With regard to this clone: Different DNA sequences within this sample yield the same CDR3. CDR3 region: CASSPSGGQETQYF. The CDR3 DNA follows: TGCGCCAGCAGCCCTAGCGGGGGGCAAGAGACCCAGTACTTC. This chain links TRBV5-1 with TRBJ2-5; 11 bases align to TRBD2. Germline V lookup: CDR1 SGHRS, CDR2 YFSETQ. V lost 4 bases, J lost 2 bases, and 1 base stayed unmatched. CDR3 size: 14 residues. The full variable domain, in which reference TRBV5-1 and TRBJ2-5 provide the parts outside the CDR3, is KAGVTQTPRYLIKTRGQQVTLSCSPISGHRSVSWYQQTPGQGLQFLFEYFSETQRNKGNFPGRFSGRQFSNSRSEMNVSTLELGDSALYLCASSPSGGQETQYFGPGTRLLVL.

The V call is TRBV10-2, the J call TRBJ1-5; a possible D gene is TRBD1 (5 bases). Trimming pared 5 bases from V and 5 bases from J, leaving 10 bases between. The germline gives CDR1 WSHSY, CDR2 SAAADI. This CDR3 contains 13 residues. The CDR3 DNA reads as TGCGCCAGCAGTAGCGAAGGGGATCAGCCCCAGCATTTT. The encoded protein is CASSSEGDQPQHF.

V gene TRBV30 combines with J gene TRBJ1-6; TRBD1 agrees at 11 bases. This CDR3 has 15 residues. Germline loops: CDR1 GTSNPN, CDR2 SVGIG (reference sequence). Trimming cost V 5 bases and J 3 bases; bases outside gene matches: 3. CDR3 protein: CAWGTGGFYNSPLHF. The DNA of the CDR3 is TGTGCCTGGGGGACAGGGGGTTTCTATAATTCACCCCTCCACTTT.

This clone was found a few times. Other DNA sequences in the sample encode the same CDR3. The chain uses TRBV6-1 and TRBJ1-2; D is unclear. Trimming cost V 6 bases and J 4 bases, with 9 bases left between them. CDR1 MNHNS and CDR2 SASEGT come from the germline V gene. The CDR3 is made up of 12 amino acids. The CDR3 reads CASSEGVYGYTF. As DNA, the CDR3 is TGTGCCAGCAGCGAGGGCGTCTATGGCTACACCTTC.

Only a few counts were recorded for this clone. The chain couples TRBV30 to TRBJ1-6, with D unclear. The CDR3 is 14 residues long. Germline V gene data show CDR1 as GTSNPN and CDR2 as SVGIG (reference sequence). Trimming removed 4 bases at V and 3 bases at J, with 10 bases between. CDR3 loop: CAWTLPNYNSPLHF. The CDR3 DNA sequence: TGTGCCTGGACCCTACCCAACTATAATTCACCCCTCCACTTT.

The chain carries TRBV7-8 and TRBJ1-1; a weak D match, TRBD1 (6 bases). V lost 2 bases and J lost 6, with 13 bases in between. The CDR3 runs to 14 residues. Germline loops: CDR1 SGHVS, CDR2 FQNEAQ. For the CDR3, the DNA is TGTGCCAGCAGCTTAAGGGGGGGGGCAGCTGAAGCTTTCTTT. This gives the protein CASSLRGGAAEAFF.

As DNA, the CDR3 is TGTGCCAGCAGCTTACGCAGGACCTACGAGCAGTACTTC. As protein: CASSLRRTYEQYF. V gene TRBV7-2 combines with J gene TRBJ2-7; no clear D gene. Germline V CDR1 and CDR2: SGHTA, FQGNSA. This CDR3 comprises 13 residues. V lost 2 bases to trimming and J lost 2 bases, with 7 bases between them.

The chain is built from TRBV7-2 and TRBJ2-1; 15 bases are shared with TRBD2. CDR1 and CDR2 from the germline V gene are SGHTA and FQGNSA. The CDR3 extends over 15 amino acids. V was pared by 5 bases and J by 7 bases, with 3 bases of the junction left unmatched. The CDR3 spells CASSPGLAGGNEQFF. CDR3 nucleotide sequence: TGTGCCAGCAGCCCGGGACTAGCGGGGGGAAATGAGCAGTTCTTC.

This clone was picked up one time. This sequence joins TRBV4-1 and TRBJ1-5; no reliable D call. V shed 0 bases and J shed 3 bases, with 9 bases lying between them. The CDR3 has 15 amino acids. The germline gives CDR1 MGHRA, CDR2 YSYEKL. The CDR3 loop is CASSQDMAYNQPQHF. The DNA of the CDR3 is TGCGCCAGCAGCCAAGACATGGCTTACAATCAGCCCCAGCATTTT.

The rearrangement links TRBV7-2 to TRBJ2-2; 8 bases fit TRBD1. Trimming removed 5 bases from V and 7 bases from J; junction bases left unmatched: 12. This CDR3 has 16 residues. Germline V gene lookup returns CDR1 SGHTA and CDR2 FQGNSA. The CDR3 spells CASSILQGGRGGELFF. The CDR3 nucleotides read TGTGCCAGCAGCATCCTACAGGGGGGTAGGGGCGGGGAGCTGTTTTTT.

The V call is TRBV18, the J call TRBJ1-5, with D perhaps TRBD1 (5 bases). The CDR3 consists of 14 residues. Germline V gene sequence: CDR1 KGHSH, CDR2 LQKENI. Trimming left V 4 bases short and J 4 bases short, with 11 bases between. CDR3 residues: CASSLQGGNQPQHF. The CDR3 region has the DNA TGTGCCAGCTCACTGCAGGGTGGTAATCAGCCCCAGCATTTT.